These 15 T cell receptor beta chains share one sample of origin, sequenced in a study of cytomegalovirus exposure and HLA in healthy donors. The PCR made use of 60 Vbeta and 13 Jbeta primers. Measured with immunoSEQ multiplex PCR; TCRdb has only the in-frame clones, and not every one. The repertoire holds 150,000 to 200,000 clones, with 70% as singletons. The sample consisted of PBMCs. These receptors originate from a man aged 18 to 29 in good health and CMV-seropositive.

The rearrangement uses TRBV5-1 and TRBJ2-7; 8 bases agree with TRBD1. After removal of 3 bases from V and 3 bases from J, the junction contained 2 bases not matched to a gene. The CDR3 contains 13 residues. Germline lookup yields CDR1 SGHRS and CDR2 YFSETQ. The CDR3 is CASSYDRGYEQYV. The CDR3 DNA reads as TGCGCCAGCAGCTACGACAGGGGCTACGAGCAGTACGTC.

This clone has a single count. Here the CDR3 DNA reads TGTGCCAGCAGTCAAACACCGCTTAATGAAAAACTGTTTTTT. The encoded protein is CASSQTPLNEKLFF. The chain uses TRBV7-8 and TRBJ1-4; D call uncertain. The CDR3 extends over 14 amino acids. Germline V lookup: CDR1 SGHVS, CDR2 FQNEAQ. V was pared by 6 bases and J by 4 bases, with 12 bases between.

V and J are TRBV11-2 and TRBJ2-1; 8 bases are a match to TRBD2. CDR3 length equals 15 residues. CDR1 SGHAT and CDR2 FQNNGV come from the germline V gene. J was trimmed by 0 bases and V by 5 bases; bases with no gene match: 3. This CDR3 is CASSPGGSSYNEQFF. The CDR3, as DNA: TGTGCCAGCAGCCCGGGAGGGAGCTCCTACAATGAGCAGTTCTTC.

In DNA, the CDR3 is TGTGCCAGCTCACTAACAGGGATCCAAGAGACCCAGTACTTC. Amino acids: CASSLTGIQETQYF. V is TRBV18 and J is TRBJ2-5, with D perhaps TRBD1 (6 bases). Germline V gene lookup returns CDR1 KGHSH and CDR2 LQKENI. Deletions cut 4 bases from V and 1 base from J, with 10 bases between. This CDR3 comprises 14 residues.

As to this clone: The sample has other DNA sequences that encode this CDR3 too. The chain joins TRBV27 to TRBJ1-1; TRBD1 agrees at 7 bases. Germline CDR1 and CDR2: MNHEY and SMNVEV (reference sequence). CDR3 length: 13 amino acids. After removal of 8 bases from V and 1 base from J, the junction contained 4 bases not matched to a gene. The CDR3 reads CASSRQGNTEAFF. In DNA, the CDR3 is TGTGCCAGCTCGCGACAGGGGAACACTGAAGCTTTCTTT.

V gene TRBV19 combines with J gene TRBJ1-4, with 9 bases lining up with TRBD1. The CDR3 length is 15 residues. Germline V CDR1 and CDR2: LNHDA, SQIVND (reference sequence). J gave up 4 bases and V 5 bases, and 5 bases lay outside the gene matches. CDR3 DNA: TGTGCCAGTAGTCGTCAGACAGGGGGTAATGAAAAACTGTTTTTT. Protein sequence: CASSRQTGGNEKLFF.

The chain joins TRBV14 to TRBJ2-5, with D tentatively TRBD2 (6 bases). V was clipped by 0 bases and J by 6 bases, with 20 bases between them. The germline V gene has CDR1 SGHDN and CDR2 FVKESK. This CDR3 spans 17 amino acids. The CDR3 spells CASSQDVGGLRVKTQYF. CDR3 sequence (DNA): TGTGCCAGCAGCCAAGATGTGGGAGGACTTAGGGTGAAGACCCAGTACTTC.

V gene TRBV6-5 combines with J gene TRBJ1-5; D is possibly TRBD1 (5 bases). V lost 0 bases and J lost 5, with 8 bases in between. Per germline, CDR1 MNHEY and CDR2 SVGAGI. This CDR3 comprises 14 residues. The CDR3 spells CASSYSRVDQPQHF. CDR3 nucleotides: TGTGCCAGCAGTTACTCCAGGGTTGATCAGCCCCAGCATTTT.

The chain employs TRBV19 and TRBJ2-1, with 12 bases identical to TRBD2. V trimming: 6 bases; J trimming: 6 bases; junction bases outside the gene matches: 0. The germline gives CDR1 LNHDA, CDR2 SQIVND (reference sequence). This CDR3 is 13 amino acids long. This chain's CDR3 is CASRTSGSNEQFF. CDR3 in DNA: TGTGCCAGTAGGACTAGCGGGAGCAATGAGCAGTTCTTC.

The rearrangement joins TRBV5-6 to TRBJ2-1; 12 bases line up with TRBD2. The CDR3 loop spans 15 amino acids. Germline values: CDR1 SGHDT, CDR2 YYEEEE. The V and J ends lost 4 bases and 2 bases, in that order; junction bases with no gene match: 1. This chain's CDR3 is CASSRTSGTYNEQFF. The CDR3 nucleotides are TGTGCCAGCAGCCGGACTAGCGGGACCTACAATGAGCAGTTCTTC.

V gene TRBV2 combines with J gene TRBJ2-1, with 9 bases identical to TRBD2. Germline trimming cut 7 bases from V and 5 bases from J; bases unmatched to any gene: 15. The germline CDR1 and CDR2 sequences are SNHLY and FYNNEI. The CDR3 is 17 residues long. DNA for the CDR3: TGTGCCAGCACCCCCTTGCACGGAGCGGGAGGCAACAATGAGCAGTTCTTC. The encoded protein is CASTPLHGAGGNNEQFF. The full variable domain, rest sourced from reference TRBV2 and TRBJ2-1, is EPEVTQTPSHQVTQMGQEVILRCVPISNHLYFYWYRQILGQKVEFLVSFYNNEISEKSEIFDDQFSVERPDGSNFTLKIRSTKLEDSAMYFCASTPLHGAGGNNEQFFGPGTRLTVL.

The genes are TRBV5-1 and TRBJ2-5; TRBD2 matches 12 bases. Looked up from germline, CDR1 is SGHRS and CDR2 is YFSETQ. The V and J ends lost 3 bases and 2 bases, in that order; junction bases with no gene match: 5. There are 16 residues in the CDR3. The CDR3 sequence is CASSSLAGGGQETQYF. CDR3 bases: TGCGCCAGCAGCTCCCTAGCGGGAGGGGGTCAAGAGACCCAGTACTTC.

This clone was picked up one time. V gene TRBV4-2 combines with J gene TRBJ2-3; 7 bases fit TRBD1. The CDR3 sequence is 16 residues long. The V gene end was trimmed by 0 bases and the J gene end by 3 bases; junction bases not matched to a gene: 6. The V gene's germline CDR1 is LGHNA and CDR2 YNFKEQ. The CDR3 loop reads CASSQEGEGATDTQYF. In DNA, the CDR3 is TGTGCCAGCAGCCAAGAGGGCGAGGGGGCGACAGATACGCAGTATTTT.

For the CDR3, the DNA is TGCGCCAGCAGCAGGGGACTCCCCTTAGGGGAGACCCAGTACTTC. Translated: CASSRGLPLGETQYF. V and J are TRBV5-1 and TRBJ2-5; perhaps TRBD2 as D (6 bases). This CDR3 contains 15 residues. The germline CDR1 and CDR2 sequences are SGHRS and YFSETQ. The ends were cut back, 4 bases at V and 5 bases at J, with 18 bases in the middle.

The chain employs TRBV29-1 and TRBJ2-5, with 13 bases aligning to TRBD2. Germline trimming cut 6 bases from V and 2 bases from J; bases unmatched to any gene: 6. This CDR3 has 15 residues. Germline CDR1 SQVTM, CDR2 ANQGSEA. The CDR3: CSVVTSGRAQETQYF. The CDR3 DNA is TGCAGCGTAGTTACTAGCGGGAGGGCTCAAGAGACCCAGTACTTC.